Sequencing of this TCR beta chain was carried out in a study of T cells in women clearing cervical HPV infection. Some clones are missing from TCRdb's copy, which holds only in-frame ones; the method was immunoSEQ multiplex PCR. The sample table sets out 45,000 to 55,000 clones. The CDR3 covers 18 residues. Per the germline V gene, CDR1 is MDHEN and CDR2 is SYDVKM. The V and J ends lost 6 bases and 2 bases, in that order; junction bases with no gene match: 11. Of note for this clone: The CDR3 end lies 3 residues beyond the end of the read and is filled in from the germline J gene.

The sequence derives from a woman between 18 and 69 years old with a cervical HPV16 infection that either progressed to CIN3+ or cleared (not recorded which). The genes are TRBV28 and TRBJ1-5; 12 bases agree with TRBD1. The specimen sequenced was blood buffy coat. CDR3 DNA, as far as it was read: TGTGCCAGCAGCGGCGGGACAGGGGGCTTGCTTGGCAATCAGCCC. Protein: CASSGGTGGLLGNQP. The whole CDR3 protein reads CASSGGTGGLLGNQPQHF.